This T cell receptor (beta chain) was sequenced for a study of T cells in Graves' hyperthyroidism and ophthalmopathy. This clonotype has at least ten counts. Germline CDR1 reads DFQATT; CDR2 reads SNEGSKA (reference sequence). The CDR3 totals 13 residues. Ophthalmopathy patients showed a Clinical Activity Score of at least 3, NOSPECS grade of at least 4 and duration under 3 months. TCR beta CDR3 region amplification was performed from RNA transcripts. TCR CDR3 regions were first amplified by RT-PCR with HTBI primers. TCRdb itself ran the multiplex PCR reads through MiXCR, one entry per CDR3 protein. The data show hundreds of thousands of distinct CDR3 sequences, around 21% seen once.

The receptor's source is a man younger than 40 with Graves' ophthalmopathy. The J gene is TRBJ1-1, the V gene TRBV20-1; tentative D call: TRBD1 (5 bases). Input material: blood. The CDR3 DNA is TGCAGCTTATTTGAAGGGGCGATCACTGAAGCTTTCTTT. Protein: CSLFEGAITEAFF.